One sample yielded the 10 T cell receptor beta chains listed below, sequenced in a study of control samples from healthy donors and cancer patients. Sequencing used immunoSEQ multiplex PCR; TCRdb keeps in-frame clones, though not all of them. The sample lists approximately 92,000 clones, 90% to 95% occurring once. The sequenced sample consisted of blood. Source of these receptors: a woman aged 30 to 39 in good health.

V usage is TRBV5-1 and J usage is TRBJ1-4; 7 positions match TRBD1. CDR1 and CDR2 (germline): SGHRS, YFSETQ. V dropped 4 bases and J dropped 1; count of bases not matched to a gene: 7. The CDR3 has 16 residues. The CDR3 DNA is TGCGCCAGCAGCCTATACAGGGGAGGAACTAATGAAAAACTGTTTTTT. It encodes CASSLYRGGTNEKLFF.

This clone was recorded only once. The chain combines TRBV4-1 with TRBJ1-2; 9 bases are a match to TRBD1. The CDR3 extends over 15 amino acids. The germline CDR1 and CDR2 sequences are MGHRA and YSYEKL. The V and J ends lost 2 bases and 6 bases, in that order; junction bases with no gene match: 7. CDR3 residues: CASSQPGQGKNGYTF. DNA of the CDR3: TGCGCCAGCAGCCAACCCGGACAGGGGAAGAATGGCTACACCTTC.

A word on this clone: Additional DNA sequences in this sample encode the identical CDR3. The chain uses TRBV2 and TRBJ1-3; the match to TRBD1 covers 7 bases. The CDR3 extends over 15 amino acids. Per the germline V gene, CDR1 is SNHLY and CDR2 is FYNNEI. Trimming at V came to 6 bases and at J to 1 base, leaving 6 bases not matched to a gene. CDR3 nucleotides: TGTGCCAGCAGACCGGGACAGCTTTCTGGAAACACCATATATTTT. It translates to CASRPGQLSGNTIYF.

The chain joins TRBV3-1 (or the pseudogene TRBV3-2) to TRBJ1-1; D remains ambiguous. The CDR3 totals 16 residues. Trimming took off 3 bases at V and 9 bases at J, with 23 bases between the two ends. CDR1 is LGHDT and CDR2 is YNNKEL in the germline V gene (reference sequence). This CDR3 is CASSHGPMGGGQKAFF. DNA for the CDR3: TGTGCCAGCAGCCATGGGCCTATGGGAGGAGGCCAGAAAGCTTTCTTT.

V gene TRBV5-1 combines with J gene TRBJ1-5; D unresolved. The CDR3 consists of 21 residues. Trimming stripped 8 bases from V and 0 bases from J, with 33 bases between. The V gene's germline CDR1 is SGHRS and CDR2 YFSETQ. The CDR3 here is CARPSFLVRLLEGYSNQPQHF. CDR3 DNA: TGCGCCAGACCTTCCTTTTTGGTTCGGCTTCTTGAGGGTTATAGCAATCAGCCCCAGCATTTT. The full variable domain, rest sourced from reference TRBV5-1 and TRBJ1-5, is KAGVTQTPRYLIKTRGQQVTLSCSPISGHRSVSWYQQTPGQGLQFLFEYFSETQRNKGNFPGRFSGRQFSNSRSEMNVSTLELGDSALYLCARPSFLVRLLEGYSNQPQHFGDGTRLSIL.

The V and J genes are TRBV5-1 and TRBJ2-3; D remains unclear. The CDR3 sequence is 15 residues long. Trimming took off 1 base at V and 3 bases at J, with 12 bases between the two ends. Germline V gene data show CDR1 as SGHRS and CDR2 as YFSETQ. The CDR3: CASSLTGPMTDTQYF. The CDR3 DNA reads TGCGCCAGCAGCTTGACTGGACCCATGACAGATACGCAGTATTTT. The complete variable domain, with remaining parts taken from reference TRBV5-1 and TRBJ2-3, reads KAGVTQTPRYLIKTRGQQVTLSCSPISGHRSVSWYQQTPGQGLQFLFEYFSETQRNKGNFPGRFSGRQFSNSRSEMNVSTLELGDSALYLCASSLTGPMTDTQYFGPGTRLTVL.

CDR3 in DNA: TGTGCCAGCAGTGGACAGGGCGGGTGGGGTAGGCAAGAGACCCAGTACTTC. Its protein product is CASSGQGGWGRQETQYF. V is TRBV2 and J is TRBJ2-5; 7 bases are shared with TRBD1. The germline gives CDR1 SNHLY, CDR2 FYNNEI. The CDR3 has 17 amino acids. Trimming took 4 bases from V and 2 from J; bases not matched to a gene: 13.

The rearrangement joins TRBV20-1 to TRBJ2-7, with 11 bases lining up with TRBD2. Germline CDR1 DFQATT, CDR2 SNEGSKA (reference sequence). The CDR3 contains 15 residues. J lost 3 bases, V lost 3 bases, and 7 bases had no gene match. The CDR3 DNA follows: TGCAGTGCTAGTCAAACCGGACTAGCGGGCTACGAGCAGTACTTC. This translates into CSASQTGLAGYEQYF.

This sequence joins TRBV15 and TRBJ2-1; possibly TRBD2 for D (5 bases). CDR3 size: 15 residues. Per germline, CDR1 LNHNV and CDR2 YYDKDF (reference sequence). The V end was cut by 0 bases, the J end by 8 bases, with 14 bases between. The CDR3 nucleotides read TGTGCCACCAGCAGAGATTCGGCAGGAGGCGATGAGCAGTTCTTC. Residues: CATSRDSAGGDEQFF.

The CDR3 DNA reads TGTGCCAGCAGTCCCCGAGGCAGGTGGTCTCAGCCCCAGCATTTT. It is translated as CASSPRGRWSQPQHF. The chain recombines TRBV28 with TRBJ1-5, with no clear D. Trimming removed 5 bases from V and 6 bases from J, with 17 bases in between. The CDR3 totals 15 residues. Germline V gene data show CDR1 as MDHEN and CDR2 as SYDVKM.